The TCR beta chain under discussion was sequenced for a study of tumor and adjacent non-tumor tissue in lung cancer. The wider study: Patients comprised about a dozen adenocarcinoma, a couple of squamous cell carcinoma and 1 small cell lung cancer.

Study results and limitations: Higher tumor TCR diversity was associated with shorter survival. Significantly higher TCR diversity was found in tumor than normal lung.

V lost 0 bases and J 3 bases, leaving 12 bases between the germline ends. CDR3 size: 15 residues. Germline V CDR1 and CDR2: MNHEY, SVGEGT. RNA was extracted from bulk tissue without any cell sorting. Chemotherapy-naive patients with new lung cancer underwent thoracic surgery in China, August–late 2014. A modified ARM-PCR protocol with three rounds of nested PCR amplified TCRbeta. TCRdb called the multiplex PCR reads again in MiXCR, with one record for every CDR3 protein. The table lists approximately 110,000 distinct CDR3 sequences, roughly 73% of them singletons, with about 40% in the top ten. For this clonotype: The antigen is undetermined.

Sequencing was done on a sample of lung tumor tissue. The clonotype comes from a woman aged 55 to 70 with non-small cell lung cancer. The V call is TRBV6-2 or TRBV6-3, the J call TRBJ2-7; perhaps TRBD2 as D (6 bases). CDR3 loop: CASSYSDGSIYEQYF. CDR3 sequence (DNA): TGTGCCAGCAGTTACTCCGACGGGAGCATCTACGAGCAGTACTTC.